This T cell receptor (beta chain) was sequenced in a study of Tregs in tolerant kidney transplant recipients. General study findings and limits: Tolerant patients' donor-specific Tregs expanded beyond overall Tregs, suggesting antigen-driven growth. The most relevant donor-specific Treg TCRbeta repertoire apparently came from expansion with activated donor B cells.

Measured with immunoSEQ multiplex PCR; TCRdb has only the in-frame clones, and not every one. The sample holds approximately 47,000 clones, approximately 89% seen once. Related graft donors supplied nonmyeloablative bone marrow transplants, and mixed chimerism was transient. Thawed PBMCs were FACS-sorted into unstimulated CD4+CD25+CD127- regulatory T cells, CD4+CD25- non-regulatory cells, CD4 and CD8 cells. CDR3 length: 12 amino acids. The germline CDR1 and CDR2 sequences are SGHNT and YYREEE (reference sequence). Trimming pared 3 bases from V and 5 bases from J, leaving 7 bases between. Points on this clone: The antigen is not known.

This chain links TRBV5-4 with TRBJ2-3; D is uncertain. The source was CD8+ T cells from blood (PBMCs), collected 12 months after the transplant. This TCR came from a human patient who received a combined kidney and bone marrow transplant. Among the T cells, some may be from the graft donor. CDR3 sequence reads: CASSSKLDTQYF. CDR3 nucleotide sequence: TGTGCCAGCAGCTCGAAACTAGATACGCAGTATTTT. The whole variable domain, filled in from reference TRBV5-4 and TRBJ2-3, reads ETGVTQSPTHLIKTRGQQVTLRCSSQSGHNTVSWYQQALGQGPQFIFQYYREEENGRGNFPPRFSGLQFPNYSSELNVNALELDDSALYLCASSSKLDTQYFGPGTRLTVL.